A selection of T cell receptor beta chains follows, all from one sample in a study of molecular identifiers for immune sequencing clone quantification. TCRdb fed the PCR reads into MiXCR, producing one record per CDR3 protein. Here the sample spans about 70,000 distinct CDR3 sequences, around a sixth being singletons. The sample consisted of naive CD8+ T cells from blood, with Jurkat cell RNA spiked in. The receptor set was obtained from a human donor in good health. Some libraries in this study had Jurkat cell RNA spiked in. Both conserved end residues are part of each CDR3. Each record gives: D gene, V gene, clone size, J gene, CDR3 DNA, CDR3 protein. The D gene is left open where the match is weak. Clone sizes are given selectively: once, few, many, or a class where the clone is expanded.

TRBD2	TRBV9	.	TRBJ2-2	TGTGCCTGCAGCGTATTCAGGACTAGCGGAACCACCGGGGAGCTGTTTTTT	CACSVFRTSGTTGELFF
.	TRBV12-3/TRBV12-4	many	TRBJ2-7	TGTGCCAGCAGTTTCATTGGACCCAGATCCTACGAGCAGTACTTC	CASSFIGPRSYEQYF
.	TRBV14	many	TRBJ2-7	TGTGCCAGCAGCCACCACGCGGGGATTACCTACGAGCAGTACTTC	CASSHHAGITYEQYF
TRBD1	TRBV7-6	.	TRBJ2-7	TGTGCCAGCAGCTTTGGCACAGGGGGAGTTGGTGAGCAGTACTTC	CASSFGTGGVGEQYF
.	TRBV6-2/TRBV6-3	many	TRBJ2-1	TGTGCCAGCAAGGTGTATAACTCATACAATGAGCAGTTCTTC	CASKVYNSYNEQFF
.	TRBV4-3	.	TRBJ2-6	TGCGCCAGCAGCCAAGAGTTTGGGGCTAACGTCCTGACTTTC	CASSQEFGANVLTF
TRBD2	TRBV11-2	many	TRBJ2-7	TGTGCCAGCAGCTTAGCGGGAGGTCGGTACGAGCAGTACTTC	CASSLAGGRYEQYF
TRBD2	TRBV20-1	many	TRBJ2-3	TGCAGTGCTACCTTAGCGGGGCTCACAGATACGCAGTATTTT	CSATLAGLTDTQYF
TRBD2	TRBV5-6	.	TRBJ2-5	TGTGCCAGCAGCGCAGCGGGAGGGCCGGGGGAGACCCAGTACTTC	CASSAAGGPGETQYF
.	TRBV12-3/TRBV12-4	.	TRBJ1-1	TGTGCCAGCAGTTTTGGAGAGAACACTGAAGCTTTCTTT	CASSFGENTEAFF
TRBD1	TRBV20-1	many	TRBJ1-1	TGCAGTGCCCTCGGGACAGGTATTCCGAACACTGAAGCTTTCTTT	CSALGTGIPNTEAFF
.	TRBV29-1	many	TRBJ2-5	TGCAGCGTTGAGAAGGTTGACGGGAGTGTAAAAGAGACCCAGTACTTC	CSVEKVDGSVKETQYF
.	TRBV28	many	TRBJ1-4	TGTGCCAGCAGGCCCACCCTCAGGGTCGGGAATGAAAAACTGTTTTTT	CASRPTLRVGNEKLFF
TRBD1	TRBV6-1	many	TRBJ2-6	TGTGCCAGCAGTGAATATGCGACAGGGGGCTCTGGGGCCAACGTCCTGACTTTC	CASSEYATGGSGANVLTF
.	TRBV7-9	many	TRBJ1-5	TGTGCCAGCAGCTTAGGCAGTCGGCCCCAGCATTTT	CASSLGSRPQHF
TRBD1	TRBV29-1	few	TRBJ1-2	TGCAGCGTCGCTGGGACAGTACTTAACTATGGCTACACCTTC	CSVAGTVLNYGYTF
TRBD2	TRBV11-2	many	TRBJ2-1	TGTGCCAGCAGCCCGCCCCCTTGGCGGGAGACCTACAATGAGCAGTTCTTC	CASSPPPWRETYNEQFF
.	TRBV4-1	few	TRBJ1-6	TGCGCCAGCAGCCAAGATGGGGTCAGCCAACCCCTCCACTTT	CASSQDGVSQPLHF
TRBD1	TRBV7-8	.	TRBJ2-7	TGTGCCAGCAGCCATGGGACAGATCTAATCTACGAGCAGTACTTC	CASSHGTDLIYEQYF
TRBD1	TRBV27	many	TRBJ2-7	TGTGCCAGCAGTGGTGGGACAGGGCGCCACGAGCAGTACTTC	CASSGGTGRHEQYF
.	TRBV28	many	TRBJ2-7	TGTGCCAGCAGTCGGGTCCTAGAGCAGCTCGAGCAGTACTTC	CASSRVLEQLEQYF
TRBD1	TRBV30	many	TRBJ2-2	TGTGCCTGGTGGGGGGCAGGGGGCCACACCGGGGAGCTGTTTTTT	CAWWGAGGHTGELFF
.	TRBV2	.	TRBJ1-1	TGTGCCAGCACGGACAGCCCAGAGCGCACTGAAGCTTTCTTT	CASTDSPERTEAFF